This T cell receptor (beta chain) was sequenced in a study of T cell repertoires in cytomegalovirus infection. Study-level information: Recently identified HLA-C-restricted CMV epitopes and well-studied HLA-B-restricted CMV epitopes were used by the study.

One entry per CDR3 protein, called by TCRdb with MiXCR from the reads. This sample has 750,000 to 900,000 distinct CDR3 sequences; about 29% occur once, and the top ten carry around 13%. This clonotype showed up just a few times. Its antigen is not identified. Study-wide results and limits: The study found HLA-C-restricted CMV-specific TCR beta clonotypes dominating the ex vivo response. Summed frequency of public TCR beta families distinguished CMV carriers with the relevant HLA.

This CDR3 is 15 amino acids long. Trimming removed 5 bases from V and 2 bases from J, with 16 bases in between. The V gene is TRBV12-3 or TRBV12-4, the J gene TRBJ2-7, with unresolved D. This material consisted of cultured CD8+ T cells from PBMCs, taken from culture after CMV antigen stimulation. This TCR was sampled from a human donor in good health (CMV status not recorded). Some clones in this sample may be carry-over from other donors' samples. CDR3 loop: CASSLSAVRPYEQYF. As DNA, the CDR3 is TGTGCCAGCAGTCTGAGCGCAGTGAGGCCCTACGAGCAGTACTTC.